This TCR beta chain is drawn from a study of cytomegalovirus exposure and HLA in healthy donors. Overall study: Most genotyped donors, about four fifths of around 370, had Caucasian-associated genetic ancestry.

The study ran its PCR with 60 Vbeta and 13 Jbeta primers. Method: immunoSEQ multiplex PCR; TCRdb's copy keeps in-frame clones and lacks some. Found here are around 190,000 clones, approximately 80% of them singletons; the top ten hold around 1.2%. Material for sequencing was PBMCs. This clonotype was sampled from a girl under 10 years old in good health and CMV-seropositive.

The CDR3 here is CASTLTGANYGYTF. The CDR3 DNA is TGTGCCAGCACTTTGACAGGGGCTAACTATGGCTACACCTTC. The chain recombines TRBV6-1 with TRBJ1-2; 8 nucleotides align to TRBD1. The CDR3 contains 14 residues. Trimming removed 7 bases from V and 0 bases from J; junction bases left unmatched: 4. Per the germline V gene, CDR1 is MNHNS and CDR2 is SASEGT.